The clone carrying this TCR beta chain was counted between two and nine times. The entry originates in a study of T-cell memory formation after mild COVID-19. The CDR3 loop spans 14 amino acids. V was shortened by 7 bases and J by 5 bases, with 21 bases between the two germline ends. Germline V CDR1 and CDR2: SQVTM, ANQGSEA. The authors produced TCR alpha and TCR beta cDNA libraries with sample barcodes and UMIs by 5'RACE using constant-segment primers. TCRdb re-analysed the 5' RACE reads in MiXCR, keeping a single row per CDR3 protein. The table includes fewer than 350,000 distinct CDR3 sequences, around a sixth detected once.

The receptor was isolated from a young man who had mild COVID-19 (a few samples of this study predate the infection). Cell type and time point are not known. The sequenced sample was PBMCs or a T cell subset sorted from them (not recorded which). The gene calls are TRBV29-1 and TRBJ2-7; the D gene is possibly TRBD1 (5 bases). CDR3 DNA sequence: TGCAGCGGTCGAGAAACAGGTCGCGCCGACGAGCAGTACTTC. This translates into CSGRETGRADEQYF.